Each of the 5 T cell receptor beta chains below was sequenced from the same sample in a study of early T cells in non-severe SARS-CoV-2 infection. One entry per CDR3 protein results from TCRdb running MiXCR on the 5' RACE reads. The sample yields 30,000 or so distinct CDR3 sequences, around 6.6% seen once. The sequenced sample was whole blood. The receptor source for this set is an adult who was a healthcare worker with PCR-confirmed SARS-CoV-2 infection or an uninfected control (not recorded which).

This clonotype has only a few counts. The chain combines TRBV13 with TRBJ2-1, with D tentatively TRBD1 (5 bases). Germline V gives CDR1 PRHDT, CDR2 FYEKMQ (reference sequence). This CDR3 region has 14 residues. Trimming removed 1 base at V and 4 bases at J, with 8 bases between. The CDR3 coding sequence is TGTGCCAGCAGCTTAGCCCAGGGATACAATGAGCAGTTCTTC. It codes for CASSLAQGYNEQFF.

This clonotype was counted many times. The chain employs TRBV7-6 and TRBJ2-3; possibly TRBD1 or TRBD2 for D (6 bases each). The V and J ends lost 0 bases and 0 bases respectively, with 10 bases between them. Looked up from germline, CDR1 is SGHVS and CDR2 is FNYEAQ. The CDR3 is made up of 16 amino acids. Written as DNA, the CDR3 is TGTGCCAGCAGCTTAGCGGGGGGCACTAGCACAGATACGCAGTATTTT. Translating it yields CASSLAGGTSTDTQYF.

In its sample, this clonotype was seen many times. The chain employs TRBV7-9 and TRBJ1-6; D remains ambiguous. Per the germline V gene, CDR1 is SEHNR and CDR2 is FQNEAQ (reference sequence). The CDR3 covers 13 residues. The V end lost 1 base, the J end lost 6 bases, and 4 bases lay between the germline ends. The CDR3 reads CASSLGVNSPLHF. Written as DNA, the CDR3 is TGTGCCAGCAGCTTAGGGGTTAATTCACCCCTCCACTTT.

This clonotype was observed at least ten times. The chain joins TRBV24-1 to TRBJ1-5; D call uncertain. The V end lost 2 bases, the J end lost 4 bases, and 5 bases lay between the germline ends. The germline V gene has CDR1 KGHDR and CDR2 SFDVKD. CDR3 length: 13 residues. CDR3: CATSDSSNQPQHF. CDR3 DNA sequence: TGTGCCACCAGTGATTCCTCAAATCAGCCCCAGCATTTT.

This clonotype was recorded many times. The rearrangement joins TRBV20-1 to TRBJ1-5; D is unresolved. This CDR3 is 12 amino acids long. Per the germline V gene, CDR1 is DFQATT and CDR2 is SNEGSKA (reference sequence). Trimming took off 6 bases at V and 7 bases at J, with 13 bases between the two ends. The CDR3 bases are TGCAGTGCCGGACCTACCCCCCAGCCCCAGCATTTT. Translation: CSAGPTPQPQHF.